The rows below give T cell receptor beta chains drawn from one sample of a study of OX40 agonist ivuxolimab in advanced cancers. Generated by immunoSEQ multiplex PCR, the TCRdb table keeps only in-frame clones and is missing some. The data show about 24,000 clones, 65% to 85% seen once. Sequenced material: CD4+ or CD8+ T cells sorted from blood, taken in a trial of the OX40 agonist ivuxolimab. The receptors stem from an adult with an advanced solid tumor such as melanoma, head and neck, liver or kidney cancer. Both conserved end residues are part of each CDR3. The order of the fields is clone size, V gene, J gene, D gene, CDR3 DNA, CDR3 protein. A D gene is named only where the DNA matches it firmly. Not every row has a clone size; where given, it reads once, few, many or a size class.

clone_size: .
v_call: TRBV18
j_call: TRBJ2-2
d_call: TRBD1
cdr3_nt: TGTGCCAGCTCCCCAAAGGGGGCAGTCAACACCGGGGAGCTGTTTTTT
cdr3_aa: CASSPKGAVNTGELFF

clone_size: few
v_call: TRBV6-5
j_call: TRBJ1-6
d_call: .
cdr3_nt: TGTGCCAGCAGTTACAGCAGGGATAATTCACCCCTCCACTTT
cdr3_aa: CASSYSRDNSPLHF

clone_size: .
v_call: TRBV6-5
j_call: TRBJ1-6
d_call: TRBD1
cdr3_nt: TGTGCCAGCAGTTACGGAGGGGGCGGATCACCCCTCCACTTT
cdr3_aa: CASSYGGGGSPLHF

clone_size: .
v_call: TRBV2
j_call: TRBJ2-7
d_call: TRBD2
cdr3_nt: TGTGCCAGCACACGGGGGGTTCAGAACGAGCAGTACTTC
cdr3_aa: CASTRGVQNEQYF

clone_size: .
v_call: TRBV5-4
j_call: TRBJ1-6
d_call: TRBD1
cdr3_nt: TGTGCCAGCAGCTCGAAGGAGGGGACAGGGTTGAGGCCCCTCCACTTT
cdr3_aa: CASSSKEGTGLRPLHF

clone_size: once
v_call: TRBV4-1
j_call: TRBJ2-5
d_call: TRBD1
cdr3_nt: TGCGCCAGCAGCCAAGAGGGTGACAGGGGAATAGGGGAGACCCAGTACTTC
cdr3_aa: CASSQEGDRGIGETQYF

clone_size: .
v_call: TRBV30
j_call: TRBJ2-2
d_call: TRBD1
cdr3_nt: TGTGCCTGGAGATACAGGGGGCGCGACACCGGGGAGCTGTTTTTT
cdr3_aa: CAWRYRGRDTGELFF

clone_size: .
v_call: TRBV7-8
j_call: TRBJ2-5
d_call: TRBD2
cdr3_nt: TGTGCCAGCAGCTACCCTAGCGGGGGGGTTTCAGAGACCCAGTACTTC
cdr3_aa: CASSYPSGGVSETQYF

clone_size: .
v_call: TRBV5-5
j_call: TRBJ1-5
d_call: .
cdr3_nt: TGTGCCAGCAGCCCCTCCGGGCTTAGCAATCAGCCCCAGCATTTT
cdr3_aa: CASSPSGLSNQPQHF

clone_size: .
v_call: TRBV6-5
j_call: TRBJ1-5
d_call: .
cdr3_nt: TGTGCCAGCACAGTCGGTGGGGGCAGCAATCAGCCCCAGCATTTT
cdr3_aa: CASTVGGGSNQPQHF

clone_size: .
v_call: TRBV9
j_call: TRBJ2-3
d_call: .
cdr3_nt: TGTGCCAGCAGCGTAACCTGGGGCACAGATACGCAGTATTTT
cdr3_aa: CASSVTWGTDTQYF

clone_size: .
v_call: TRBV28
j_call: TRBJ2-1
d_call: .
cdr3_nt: TGTGCCAGCAGTTTATACCGGGCCTACAATGAGCAGTTCTTC
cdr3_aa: CASSLYRAYNEQFF

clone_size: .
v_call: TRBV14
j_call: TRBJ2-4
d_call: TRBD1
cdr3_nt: TGTGCCAGCAGCCAAACAGGGGGAAACATTCAGTACTTC
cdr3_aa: CASSQTGGNIQYF

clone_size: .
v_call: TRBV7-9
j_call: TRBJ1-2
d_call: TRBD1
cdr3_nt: TGTGCCAGCAGCTTAGTATCGGACAGGGGTGGCTACACCTTC
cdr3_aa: CASSLVSDRGGYTF

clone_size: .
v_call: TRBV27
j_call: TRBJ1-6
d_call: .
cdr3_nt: TGTGCCAGCAGTTTACTCCCCGCCGGGACGGATAATTCACCCCTCCACTTT
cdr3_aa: CASSLLPAGTDNSPLHF

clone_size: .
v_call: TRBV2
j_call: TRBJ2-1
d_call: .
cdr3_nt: TGTGCCAGCAGGGGGACATCTTACAATGAGCAGTTCTTC
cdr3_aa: CASRGTSYNEQFF

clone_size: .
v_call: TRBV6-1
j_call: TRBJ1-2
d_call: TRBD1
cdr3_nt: TGTGCCAGCAGCGATGGACAGGGGGTCTATGGCTACACCTTC
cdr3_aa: CASSDGQGVYGYTF

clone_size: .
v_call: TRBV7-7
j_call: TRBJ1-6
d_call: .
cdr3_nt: TGTGCCAGCAGCTTAGGACCAGGTTCACCCCTCCACTTT
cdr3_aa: CASSLGPGSPLHF

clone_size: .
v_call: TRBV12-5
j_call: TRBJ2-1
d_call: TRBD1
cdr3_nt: TGTGCTAGTGGTTTGCCACAAGGACAGGGAAGGTACAATGAGCAGTTCTTC
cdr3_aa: CASGLPQGQGRYNEQFF

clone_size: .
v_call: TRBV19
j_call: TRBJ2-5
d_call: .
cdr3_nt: TGTGCCAGTAGTACCCAGGCACGTTGGACGCCCCAGTACTTC
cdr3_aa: CASSTQARWTPQYF

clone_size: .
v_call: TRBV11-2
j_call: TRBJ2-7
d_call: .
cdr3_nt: TGTGCCAGCAGCTTAGTCGCTCAAGGCGAGCAGTACTTC
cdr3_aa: CASSLVAQGEQYF

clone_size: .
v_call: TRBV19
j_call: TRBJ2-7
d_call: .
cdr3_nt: TGTGCCAGTAGTATAGGGTCCAAAGGCTCCTACGAGCAGTACTTC
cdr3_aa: CASSIGSKGSYEQYF

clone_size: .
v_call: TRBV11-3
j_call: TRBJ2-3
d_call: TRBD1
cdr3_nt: TGTGCCAGCAGCACCCGAGGGGGCAAGTCAGATACGCAGTATTTT
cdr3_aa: CASSTRGGKSDTQYF

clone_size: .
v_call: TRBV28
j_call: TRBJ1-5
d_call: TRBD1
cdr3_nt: TGTGCCAGCAGTTTTAGACAGGGATTTTCTAGCAATCAGCCCCAGCATTTT
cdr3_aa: CASSFRQGFSSNQPQHF

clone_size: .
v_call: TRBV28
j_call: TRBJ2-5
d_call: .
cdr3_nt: TGTGCCAGCTCCTCCGCTAGGAGGACAAGGGAGGAGACCCAGTACTTC
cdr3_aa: CASSSARRTREETQYF

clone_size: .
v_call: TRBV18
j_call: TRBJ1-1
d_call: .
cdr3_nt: TGTGCCAGCTCACCCCGGACGGTTCCTAAGAGCACTGAAGCTTTCTTT
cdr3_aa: CASSPRTVPKSTEAFF

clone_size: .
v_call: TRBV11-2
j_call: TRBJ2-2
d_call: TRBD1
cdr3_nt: TGTGCCAGCACCCTACCCTTGGGACAGGGCCCCACCGGGGAGCTGTTTTTT
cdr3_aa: CASTLPLGQGPTGELFF

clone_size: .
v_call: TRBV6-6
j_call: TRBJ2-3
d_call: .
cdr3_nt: TGTGCCAGCAGGCTGGAGAGCACAGATACGCAGTATTTT
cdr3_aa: CASRLESTDTQYF